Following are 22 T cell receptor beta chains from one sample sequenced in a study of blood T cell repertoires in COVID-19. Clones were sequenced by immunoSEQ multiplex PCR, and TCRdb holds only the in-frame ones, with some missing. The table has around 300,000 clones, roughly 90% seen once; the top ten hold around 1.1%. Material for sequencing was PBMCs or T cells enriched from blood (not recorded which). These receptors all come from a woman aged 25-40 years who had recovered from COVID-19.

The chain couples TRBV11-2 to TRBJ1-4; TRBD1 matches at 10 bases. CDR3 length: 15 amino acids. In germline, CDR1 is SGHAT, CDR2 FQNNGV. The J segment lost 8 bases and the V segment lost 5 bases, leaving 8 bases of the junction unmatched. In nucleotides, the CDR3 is TGTGCCAGCAGCGGACGGACAGGGGGTGGGGAAAAACTGTTTTTT. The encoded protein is CASSGRTGGGEKLFF.

DNA for the CDR3: TGTGCCATCGGACAGGGGGTGGATCAGCCCCAGCATTTT. Encoded protein: CAIGQGVDQPQHF. The chain is built from TRBV10-3 and TRBJ1-5; TRBD1 matches at 10 bases. Germline CDR1 ENHRY, CDR2 SYGVKD. Losses at the gene ends were 8 bases for V and 5 bases for J; bases not matched to a gene: 3. The CDR3 length is 13 residues.

The CDR3 region has the DNA TGTGCCAGCAGCCAAGATACGAGACTAGCGGGAGCAGATACGCAGTATTTT. Its protein is CASSQDTRLAGADTQYF. The chain has TRBV3-1 (or the pseudogene TRBV3-2) and TRBJ2-3; the match to TRBD2 covers 12 bases. The CDR3 contains 17 residues. J was trimmed by 4 bases and V by 0 bases; bases with no gene match: 5. Germline CDR1 is LGHDT and CDR2 is YNNKEL (reference sequence).

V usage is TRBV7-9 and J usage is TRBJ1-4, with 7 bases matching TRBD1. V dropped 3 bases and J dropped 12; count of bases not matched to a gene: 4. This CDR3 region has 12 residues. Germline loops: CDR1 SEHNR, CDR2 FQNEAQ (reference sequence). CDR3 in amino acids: CASSFDRAELFF. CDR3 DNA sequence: TGTGCCAGCAGCTTTGACAGGGCGGAACTGTTTTTT.

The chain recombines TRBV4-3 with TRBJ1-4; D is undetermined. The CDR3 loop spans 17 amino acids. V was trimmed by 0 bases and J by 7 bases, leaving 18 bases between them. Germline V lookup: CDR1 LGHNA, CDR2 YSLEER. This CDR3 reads CASSQDPQSGLGEKLFF. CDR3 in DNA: TGCGCCAGCAGCCAAGATCCCCAGAGCGGACTTGGTGAAAAACTGTTTTTT.

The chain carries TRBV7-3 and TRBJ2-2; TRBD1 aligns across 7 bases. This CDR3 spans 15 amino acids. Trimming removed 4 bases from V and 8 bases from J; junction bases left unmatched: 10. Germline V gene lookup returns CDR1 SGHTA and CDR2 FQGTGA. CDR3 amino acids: CASSSRGPSSGELFF. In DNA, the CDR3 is TGTGCCAGCAGCTCAAGGGGGCCGTCGTCGGGGGAGCTGTTTTTT. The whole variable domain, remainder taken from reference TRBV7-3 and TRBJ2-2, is GAGVSQTPSNKVTEKGKYVELRCDPISGHTALYWYRQSLGQGPEFLIYFQGTGAADDSGLPNDRFFAVRPEGSVSTLKIQRTERGDSAVYLCASSSRGPSSGELFFGEGSRLTVL.

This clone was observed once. The CDR3 DNA reads as TGTGCCAGCAGCCACAACCAAGAGACCCAGTACTTC. This translates into CASSHNQETQYF. The V and J genes are TRBV7-2 and TRBJ2-5; D remains unclear. This CDR3 spans 12 amino acids. Germline V gene lookup returns CDR1 SGHTA and CDR2 FQGNSA. The V and J ends lost 5 bases and 0 bases respectively, with 4 bases between them.

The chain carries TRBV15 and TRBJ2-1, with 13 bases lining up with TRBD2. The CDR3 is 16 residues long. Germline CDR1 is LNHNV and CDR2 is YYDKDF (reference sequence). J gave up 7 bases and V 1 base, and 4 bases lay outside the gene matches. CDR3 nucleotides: TGTGCCACCAGCAGAGCCGAGACTAGCGGGAGGAATGAGCAGTTCTTC. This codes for CATSRAETSGRNEQFF. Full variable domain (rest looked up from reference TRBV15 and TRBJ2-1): DAMVIQNPRYQVTQFGKPVTLSCSQTLNHNVMYWYQQKSSQAPKLLFHYYDKDFNNEADTPDNFQSRRPNTSFCFLDIRSPGLGDTAMYLCATSRAETSGRNEQFFGPGTRLTVL.

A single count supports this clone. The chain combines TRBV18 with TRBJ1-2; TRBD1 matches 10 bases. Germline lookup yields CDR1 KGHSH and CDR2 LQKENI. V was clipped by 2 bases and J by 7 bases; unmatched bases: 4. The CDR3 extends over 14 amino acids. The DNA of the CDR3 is TGTGCCAGCTCACCAGGGACAGGGGATTTTGGCTACACCTTC. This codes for CASSPGTGDFGYTF.

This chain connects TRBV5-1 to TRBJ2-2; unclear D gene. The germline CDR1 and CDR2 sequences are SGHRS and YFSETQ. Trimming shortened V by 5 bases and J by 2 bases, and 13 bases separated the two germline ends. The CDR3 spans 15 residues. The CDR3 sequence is CASSSQTRNTGELFF. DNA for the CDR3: TGCGCCAGCAGTTCCCAAACAAGAAACACCGGGGAGCTGTTTTTT.

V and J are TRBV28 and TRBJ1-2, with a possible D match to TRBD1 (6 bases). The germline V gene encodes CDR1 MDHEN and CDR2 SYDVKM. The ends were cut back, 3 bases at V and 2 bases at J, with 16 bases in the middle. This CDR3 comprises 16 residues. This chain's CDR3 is CASSFPRGAENYGYTF. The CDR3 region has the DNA TGTGCCAGCAGTTTCCCGCGGGGGGCAGAAAACTATGGCTACACCTTC.

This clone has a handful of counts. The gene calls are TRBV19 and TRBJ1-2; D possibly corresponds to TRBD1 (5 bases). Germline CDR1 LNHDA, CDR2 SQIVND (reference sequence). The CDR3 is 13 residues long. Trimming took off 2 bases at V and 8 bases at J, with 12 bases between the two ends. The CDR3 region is CASSIQGLRGYTF. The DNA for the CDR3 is TGTGCCAGTAGTATACAGGGTCTGCGAGGCTACACCTTC.

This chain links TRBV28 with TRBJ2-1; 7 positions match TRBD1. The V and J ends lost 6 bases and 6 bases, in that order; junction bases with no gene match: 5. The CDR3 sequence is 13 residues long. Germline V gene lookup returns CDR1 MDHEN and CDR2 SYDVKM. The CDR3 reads CASRLTGSNEQFF. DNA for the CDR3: TGTGCCAGCAGACTGACAGGGAGCAATGAGCAGTTCTTC.

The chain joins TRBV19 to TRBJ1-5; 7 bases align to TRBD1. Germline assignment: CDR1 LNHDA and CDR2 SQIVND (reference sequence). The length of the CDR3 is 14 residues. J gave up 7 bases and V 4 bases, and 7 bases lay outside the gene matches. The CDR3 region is CASSTGQEEQPQHF. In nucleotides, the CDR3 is TGTGCCAGTAGTACCGGACAGGAGGAGCAGCCCCAGCATTTT.

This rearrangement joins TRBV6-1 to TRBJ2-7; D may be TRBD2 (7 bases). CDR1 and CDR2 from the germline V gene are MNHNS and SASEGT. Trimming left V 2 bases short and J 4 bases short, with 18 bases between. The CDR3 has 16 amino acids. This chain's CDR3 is CASSEKRGGASYEQYF. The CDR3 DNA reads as TGTGCCAGCAGTGAAAAAAGGGGGGGGGCAAGTTACGAGCAGTACTTC.

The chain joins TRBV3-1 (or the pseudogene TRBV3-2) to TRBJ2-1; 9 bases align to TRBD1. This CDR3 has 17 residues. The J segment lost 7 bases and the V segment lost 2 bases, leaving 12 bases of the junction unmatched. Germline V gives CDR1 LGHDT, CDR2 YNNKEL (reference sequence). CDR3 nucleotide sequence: TGTGCCAGCAGCCAATCAGTATTCGGGACAGGGTTTAATGAGCAGTTCTTC. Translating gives CASSQSVFGTGFNEQFF.

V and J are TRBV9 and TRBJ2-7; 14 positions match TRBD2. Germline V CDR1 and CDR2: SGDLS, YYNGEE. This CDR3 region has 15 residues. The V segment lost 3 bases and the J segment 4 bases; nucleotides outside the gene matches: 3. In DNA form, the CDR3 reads TGTGCCAGCAGCGAGGGACTAGCGGGAGTGTACGAGCAGTACTTC. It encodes CASSEGLAGVYEQYF.

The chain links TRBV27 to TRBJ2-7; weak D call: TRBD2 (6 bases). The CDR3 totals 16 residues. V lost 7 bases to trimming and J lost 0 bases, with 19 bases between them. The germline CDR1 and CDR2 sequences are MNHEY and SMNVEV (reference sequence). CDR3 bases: TGTGCCAGCACCCCCGTCGGGACTGCTAGCTCCTACGAGCAGTACTTC. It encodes CASTPVGTASSYEQYF.

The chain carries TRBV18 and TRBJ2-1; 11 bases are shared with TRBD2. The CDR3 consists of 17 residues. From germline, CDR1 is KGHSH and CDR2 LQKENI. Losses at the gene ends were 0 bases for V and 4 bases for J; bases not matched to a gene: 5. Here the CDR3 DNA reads TGTGCCAGCTCACCACCAGGGACTAGCGGATCATACAATGAGCAGTTCTTC. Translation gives CASSPPGTSGSYNEQFF.

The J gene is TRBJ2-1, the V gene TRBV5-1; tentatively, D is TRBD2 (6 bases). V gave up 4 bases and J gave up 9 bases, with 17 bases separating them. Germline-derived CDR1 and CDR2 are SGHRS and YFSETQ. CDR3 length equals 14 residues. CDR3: CASSRDLEWGEQFF. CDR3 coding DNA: TGCGCCAGCAGCCGGGACTTAGAATGGGGTGAGCAGTTCTTC.

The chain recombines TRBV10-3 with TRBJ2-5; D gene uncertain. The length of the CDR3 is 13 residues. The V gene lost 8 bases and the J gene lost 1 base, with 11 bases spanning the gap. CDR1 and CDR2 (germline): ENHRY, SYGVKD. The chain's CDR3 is CAIAESPQETQYF. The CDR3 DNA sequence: TGTGCCATCGCAGAATCGCCCCAAGAGACCCAGTACTTC.

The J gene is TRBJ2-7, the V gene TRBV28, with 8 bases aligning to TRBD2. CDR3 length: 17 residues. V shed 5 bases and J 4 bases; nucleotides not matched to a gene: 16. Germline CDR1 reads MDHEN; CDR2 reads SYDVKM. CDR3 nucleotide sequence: TGTGCCAGCAGTCCCCGGACCCTTTTAGCGGGATCATACGAGCAGTACTTC. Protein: CASSPRTLLAGSYEQYF.